These T cell receptor beta chains were read from a single sample in a study of vaccination and CD4 T cells after COVID-19. One entry per CDR3 protein, called by TCRdb with MiXCR from the PCR reads. This table has approximately 1,500 distinct CDR3 sequences, about 73% appearing once. What these receptors recognize is not known. The specimen comprised CD4+ T cells from blood, cultured in vitro, sampled after SARS-CoV-2 vaccination. The receptors were gathered from a human donor who had recovered from COVID-19. The CDR3 runs from the conserved cysteine through the conserved F or W. Fields, in order: D gene, J gene, V gene, clone size, CDR3 DNA, CDR3 protein. D genes are given only for firm matches. Clone size is stated in some rows and not others, as once, few, many or a class when expanded.

NA	TRBJ2-3	TRBV24-1	NA	TGTGCCACCAGTGACTCGGACTGGCTCACAGATACGCAGTATTTT	CATSDSDWLTDTQYF
NA	TRBJ1-2	TRBV20-1	NA	TGCAGTGCTAGAGCGGTTCGGGGCTATGGCTACACCTTC	CSARAVRGYGYTF
TRBD2	TRBJ2-5	TRBV6-1	few	TGTGCCAGCAGTCTCCTGGGGGGGCAAGAGACCCAGTACTTC	CASSLLGGQETQYF
TRBD2	TRBJ2-1	TRBV20-1	NA	TGCAGTGCTCGCCCTAGCGGGACCTACAATGAGCAGTTCTTC	CSARPSGTYNEQFF
NA	TRBJ1-1	TRBV11-3	NA	TGTGCCAGCAGCGCCCGCGGGGACGGAACTGAAGCTTTCTTT	CASSARGDGTEAFF
TRBD1	TRBJ1-1	TRBV6-1	few	TGTGCCAGCAGTGCGGCCGGGACAGGTGAGACTGAAGCTTTCTTT	CASSAAGTGETEAFF
TRBD1	TRBJ2-5	TRBV5-1	NA	TGCGCCAGCAGCAGGGGACAGGGGTACCAAGAGACCCAGTACTTC	CASSRGQGYQETQYF
TRBD1	TRBJ1-2	TRBV19	few	TGTGCCAGTAGTACCACAGGGGGCAATATGTATGGCTACACCTTC	CASSTTGGNMYGYTF
NA	TRBJ1-6	TRBV6-1	few	TGTGCCAGCAGCACCGGCTCCTATAATTCACCCCTCCACTTT	CASSTGSYNSPLHF
TRBD1	TRBJ2-5	TRBV5-1	NA	TGCGCCAGCAGCATAGCTATAGCCACAGGGGTAAGGCGAGAGACCCAGTACTTC	CASSIAIATGVRRETQYF
NA	TRBJ1-1	TRBV3-1	NA	TGTGCCAGCGGATCGGGTACTGACACTGAAGCTTTCTTT	CASGSGTDTEAFF
NA	TRBJ1-2	TRBV20-1	few	TGCAGTGCTAGAGGTTCGGGGAACTATGGCTACACCTTC	CSARGSGNYGYTF
NA	TRBJ1-6	TRBV14	NA	TGTGCCAGCAGCCAAGTTGCCGGCGTGAGGTTGGCACCCCTCCACTTT	CASSQVAGVRLAPLHF
TRBD2	TRBJ2-7	TRBV20-1	NA	TGCAGTGCTACCCCCGGACTAGCGGGATCCCTCAACTACGAGCAGTACTTC	CSATPGLAGSLNYEQYF
NA	TRBJ1-1	TRBV30	NA	TGTGCCTGGAGTCGGTCAATGAACACTGAAGCTTTCTTT	CAWSRSMNTEAFF
TRBD1	TRBJ1-1	TRBV30	NA	TGTGCCTGGAGAGGGGGCAGGTGGGGGGCGTACACTGAAGCTTTCTTT	CAWRGGRWGAYTEAFF
TRBD1	TRBJ2-2	TRBV10-3	NA	TGTGCCATGGGACAGCTCACCGGGGAGCTGTTTTTT	CAMGQLTGELFF
TRBD1	TRBJ2-7	TRBV6-1	NA	TGTGCCAGCAGACGACAGGGGGTTGGCGAGCAGTACTTC	CASRRQGVGEQYF
NA	TRBJ1-6	TRBV4-1	large	TGCGCCAGCAGCGGGGGTGCTAAGGCCCTCCACTTT	CASSGGAKALHF
TRBD2	TRBJ2-3	TRBV2	NA	TGTGCCAGCGGGAGCGGGAGTCAGCAGTATTTT	CASGSGSQQYF
NA	TRBJ1-1	TRBV28	once	NA	CARTGRHGTVSLRQNVLF
TRBD1	TRBJ2-5	TRBV6-1	NA	TGTGCCAGCAGGCTACCGGGACAGGGGGCCATTGAGACCCAGTACTTC	CASRLPGQGAIETQYF
NA	TRBJ1-1	TRBV30	NA	TGTGCCTGGAGTTCGGAACCCACTCCCCCTGAAGCTTTCTTT	CAWSSEPTPPEAFF
NA	TRBJ1-6	TRBV6-5	few	TGTGCCAGCAGTTACTGGATGAGCTCCTATAATTCACCCCTCCACTTT	CASSYWMSSYNSPLHF
NA	TRBJ1-2	TRBV6-1	NA	TGTGCCAGCAGGTCTGCCGGACTGAACGACAATGGCTACACCTTC	CASRSAGLNDNGYTF
NA	TRBJ1-2	TRBV7-2	NA	TGTGCCAGCAGCTTACAGGGCGTCTTAGGCTACACCTTC	CASSLQGVLGYTF
TRBD1	TRBJ2-7	TRBV20-1	NA	TGCAGTGCCTATAGGGGACAGGGGGACTACGAGCAGTACTTC	CSAYRGQGDYEQYF
TRBD1	TRBJ1-1	TRBV15	NA	TGTGCCACCAGCAGAGGAGACAGGGGGCCTGAAGCTTTCTTT	CATSRGDRGPEAFF
NA	TRBJ1-2	TRBV7-2	few	TGTGCCAGCAGCTTACGAACAGGCATTGCTAACTATGGCTACACCTTC	CASSLRTGIANYGYTF
TRBD1	TRBJ2-7	TRBV5-4	NA	TGTGCCAGCAGCACGGGACAGTCCTACGAGCAGTACTTC	CASSTGQSYEQYF
NA	TRBJ1-2	TRBV20-1	few	TGCAGTGCTAGAGACCCCGGATTACAGGTTTCGAATGGCTACACCTTC	CSARDPGLQVSNGYTF
NA	TRBJ1-2	TRBV28	NA	TGTGCCAGCAGTCTCCGGGACGGGGTATATGGCTACACCTTC	CASSLRDGVYGYTF
NA	TRBJ1-1	TRBV6-2/TRBV6-3	once	TGTGCCAGCAGTTACTCGACGCCCCGCCAGGGACAGAACACTGAAGCTTTCTTT	CASSYSTPRQGQNTEAFF
NA	TRBJ1-3	TRBV20-1	few	TGCAGTGCTAGACCTGAACAGGGTGGGGAAAACACCATATATTTT	CSARPEQGGENTIYF
TRBD2	TRBJ2-3	TRBV6-4	NA	TGTGCCAGCAGTGACGTGGGACTAGCGGGAGTTACGCAGTATTTT	CASSDVGLAGVTQYF